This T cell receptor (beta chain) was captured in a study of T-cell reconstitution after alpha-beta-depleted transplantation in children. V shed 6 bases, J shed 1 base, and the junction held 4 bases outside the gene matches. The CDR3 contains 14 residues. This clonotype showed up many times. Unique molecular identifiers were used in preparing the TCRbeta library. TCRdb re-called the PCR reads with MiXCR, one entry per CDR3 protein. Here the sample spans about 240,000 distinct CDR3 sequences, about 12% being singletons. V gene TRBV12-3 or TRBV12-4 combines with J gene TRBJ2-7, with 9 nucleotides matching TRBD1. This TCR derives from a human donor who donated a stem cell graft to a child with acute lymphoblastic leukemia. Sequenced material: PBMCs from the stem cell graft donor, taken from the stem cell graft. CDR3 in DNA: TGTGCCAGCAGGCCGGGACAGGGATCCTACGAGCAGTACTTC. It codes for CASRPGQGSYEQYF.